The rows below give T cell receptor beta chains drawn from one sample of a study of a mutant IDH1 vaccine in newly diagnosed glioma. These receptors have no identified antigens. TCRdb's table, derived via immunoSEQ multiplex PCR, lists solely in-frame clones and lacks some. This table holds roughly 32,000 clones, roughly 87% found once. The input for sequencing was PBMCs, taken from a glioma patient whose treatment included an IDH1 peptide vaccine. The receptors derive from a man between 40 and 49 years old with glioma. Both conserved end residues are part of each CDR3. The D gene is left open where the match is weak. Some rows have no size entry. The others give once, few or many, or a class for an expanded clone.

TRBV2	-	TRBJ2-3	-	TGTGCCAGCAGTGAAGTGTCTGCCACAGATACGCAGTATTTT	CASSEVSATDTQYF
TRBV6-5	-	TRBJ2-2	-	TGTGCCAGCAGTTACGACTCGGGGACCGGGGAGCTGTTTTTT	CASSYDSGTGELFF
TRBV6-1	few	TRBJ1-5	-	TGTGCCAGCAGTGAAGGTTACTTCAATCAGCCCCAGCATTTT	CASSEGYFNQPQHF
TRBV2	-	TRBJ1-2	TRBD1	TGTGCCAGCAGGACAGGGGGTACTAACTATGGCTACACCTTC	CASRTGGTNYGYTF
TRBV6-1	-	TRBJ1-2	-	TGTGCCAGCTCCGAACGAGCCTTC	CASSERAF
TRBV5-4	-	TRBJ1-2	TRBD1	TGTGCCAGCAGCCGCTGGACAGGGGTCCGCTATGGCTACACCTTC	CASSRWTGVRYGYTF
TRBV5-6	-	TRBJ2-5	-	TGTGCCAGCAGCTTGGAGAAGACCCAGTACTTC	CASSLEKTQYF
TRBV5-1	once	TRBJ1-2	-	TGCGCCAGCAGGTCGGACCCTTCTCTCTATGGCTACACCTTC	CASRSDPSLYGYTF
TRBV10-3	-	TRBJ2-3	-	TGTGCCATTCAGGGCATCTACACAGATACGCAGTATTTT	CAIQGIYTDTQYF
TRBV28	-	TRBJ1-5	TRBD1	TGTGCCAGCAGTTTAAGGCGGACAGGGATCAATCAGCCCCAGCATTTT	CASSLRRTGINQPQHF
TRBV7-9	-	TRBJ2-7	TRBD2	TGTGCCAGCAGCTTAGGGGGAGGGTCCGAGCAGTACTTC	CASSLGGGSEQYF
TRBV4-3	-	TRBJ2-7	TRBD2	TGCGCCAGCAGCCGGCAGACTAGCGGAGAGCAGTACTTC	CASSRQTSGEQYF
TRBV7-8	once	TRBJ2-7	TRBD2	TGTGCCAGCAGCAGAAGCGGGAGCGGGCACGAGCAGTACTTC	CASSRSGSGHEQYF
TRBV11-2	-	TRBJ1-2	TRBD1	TGTGCCAGCAGCTTAATCAGGGGGCGCACGAAGTATGGCTACACCTTC	CASSLIRGRTKYGYTF
TRBV19	-	TRBJ1-2	TRBD1	TGTGCCAGTAGTATAGGGACAGGGATGACGGACTACACCTTC	CASSIGTGMTDYTF
TRBV14	-	TRBJ1-1	-	TGTGCCAGCAGCCAAGATCGCAGGGGTGAAGCTTTCTTT	CASSQDRRGEAFF
TRBV19	-	TRBJ2-1	TRBD2	TGTGCCAGTAGTTATGGCGGGGGGGCATCCAATGAGCAGTTCTTC	CASSYGGGASNEQFF
TRBV2	few	TRBJ1-6	-	TGTGCCAGCAAACTGGGATCATGGGATTCACCCCTCCACTTT	CASKLGSWDSPLHF
TRBV30	-	TRBJ1-2	TRBD1	TGTGCCTGGAGTATAACAGGGGGCTATGGCTACACCTTC	CAWSITGGYGYTF
TRBV7-8	once	TRBJ1-5	TRBD1	TGTGCCAGCAGCTCAGACCGGGACAGGGGGCTCGGGAGCAATCAGCCCCAGCATTTT	CASSSDRDRGLGSNQPQHF
TRBV2	-	TRBJ2-2	-	TGTGCCAGCAGACCGGAGGGGGGCGGCCTGAACACCGGGGAGCTGTTTTTT	CASRPEGGGLNTGELFF
TRBV6-6	few	TRBJ1-3	-	TGTGCCAGCAGTCGCGGGAGCTCTGGAAACACCATATATTTT	CASSRGSSGNTIYF
TRBV7-9	-	TRBJ2-2	-	TGTGCCAGCAGCTTCCGGAACACCGGGGAGCTGTTTTTT	CASSFRNTGELFF
TRBV19	-	TRBJ2-5	-	TGTGCCAGTCGCCAATCGGGAGAGACCCAGTACTTC	CASRQSGETQYF
TRBV10-3	-	TRBJ2-1	TRBD2	TGTGCCATCAGTGGTCGGGGACTAGCGCTGGATGAGCAGTTCTTC	CAISGRGLALDEQFF
TRBV13	-	TRBJ2-4	-	TGTGCCAGCAGCTTATCGGGCATTCAGTACTTC	CASSLSGIQYF
TRBV4-2	-	TRBJ2-5	TRBD1	TGTGCCAGCAGCCTTGGGACAGAATTGCAAGAGACCCAGTACTTC	CASSLGTELQETQYF
TRBV29-1	once	TRBJ2-1	TRBD1	TGCAGCGTTGGCGGACAGGGGCGGTCCTACAATGAGCAGTTCTTC	CSVGGQGRSYNEQFF
TRBV7-9	once	TRBJ2-2	-	TGTGCCAGCAGCTTTATAGGCCACGTCCTATACACCGGGGAGCTGTTTTTT	CASSFIGHVLYTGELFF
TRBV7-8	-	TRBJ2-5	-	TGTGCCAGCAGCTTAGAGACTAGATTTGAAGAGACCCAGTACTTC	CASSLETRFEETQYF
TRBV7-9	-	TRBJ1-2	TRBD1	TGTGCCAGCAGTTACAGCCCGGGACAGGGGGACAACTTC	CASSYSPGQGDNF
TRBV9	few	TRBJ2-2	-	TGTGCCAGCAGCTACGGGGTATTTGGCGGGGAGCTGTTTTTT	CASSYGVFGGELFF
TRBV19	-	TRBJ2-7	TRBD1	TGTGCCAGTAGTATCGACAGGGAAGCCTATCGCGAGCAGTACTTC	CASSIDREAYREQYF
TRBV30	-	TRBJ1-1	TRBD1	TGTGCCTGGAAGGGACAGGAGGGGATGAACACTGAAGCTTTCTTT	CAWKGQEGMNTEAFF
TRBV25-1	-	TRBJ2-3	-	TGTGCCAGTGGTGCCCGACGGGGGCTTAGCACAGATACGCAGTATTTT	CASGARRGLSTDTQYF
TRBV5-1	few	TRBJ1-2	-	TGCGCCAGCAGCTTGGCAGGAGGACAGAACTATGGCTACACCTTC	CASSLAGGQNYGYTF
TRBV7-6	-	TRBJ1-1	TRBD1	TGTGCCAGCAGACAGGGGGTGAACACTGAAGCTTTCTTT	CASRQGVNTEAFF
TRBV6-6	few	TRBJ1-3	-	TGTGCCAGCAGTCCGGCGGGGGCGCGAGGAAACACCATATATTTT	CASSPAGARGNTIYF
TRBV7-9	-	TRBJ1-3	-	TGTGCCAGCAGCTTCAGGGTCCCGAGCTCTGGAAACACCATATATTTT	CASSFRVPSSGNTIYF
TRBV5-8	-	TRBJ1-5	TRBD1	TGTGCCAATGATCCCCCCTGGGACAGAGACATAGAAAGAAATCAGCCCCAGCATTTT	CANDPPWDRDIERNQPQHF
TRBV6-6	-	TRBJ2-7	-	TGTGCCAGCAAAGGCACAAATCCCTACGAGCAGTACTTC	CASKGTNPYEQYF
TRBV9	-	TRBJ2-2	-	TGTGCCAGCAGCGTAGCTTCGGGGGGCGCGGTCGGGGAGCTGTTTTTT	CASSVASGGAVGELFF